This is a list of T cell receptor beta chains from one sample in a study of blood T cell repertoires in COVID-19. Only in-frame clones appear in the TCRdb table, and some are missing; sequencing was by immunoSEQ multiplex PCR. This repertoire shows around 80,000 clones, about 70% found once; its top ten account for 5.7%. Input material: peripheral blood. These receptors came from a man aged 45-60 years with active or convalescent COVID-19. CDR3s include the opening cysteine and the closing phenylalanine or tryptophan.

V gene: TRBV25-1
J gene: TRBJ2-3
CDR3 protein: CASSELYRGTDTQYF

V gene: TRBV6-2/TRBV6-3
J gene: TRBJ2-1
CDR3 protein: CASSYPLTGQIYNEQFF

V gene: TRBV6-1
J gene: TRBJ1-6
CDR3 protein: CASSETGKGNSPLHF

V gene: TRBV7-8
J gene: TRBJ2-7
CDR3 protein: CASSHPGGLAGGSYEQYF

V gene: TRBV14
J gene: TRBJ1-1
CDR3 protein: CASSQTQGLVEAFF

V gene: TRBV5-1
J gene: TRBJ2-1
CDR3 protein: CASSQERGGLEEQFF

V gene: TRBV7-9
J gene: TRBJ2-5
CDR3 protein: CATTSGETQYF

V gene: TRBV9
J gene: TRBJ1-2
CDR3 protein: CASSVVGQGALRGYTF

V gene: TRBV4-1
J gene: TRBJ2-1
CDR3 protein: CASSQDVNSGPSEQFF

V gene: TRBV11-2
J gene: TRBJ1-3
CDR3 protein: CASSFQSSGNTIYF

V gene: TRBV5-6
J gene: TRBJ1-5
CDR3 protein: CASSLLQGSNQPQHF

V gene: TRBV5-6
J gene: TRBJ2-7
CDR3 protein: CASSPGTGDYEQYF

V gene: TRBV7-8
J gene: TRBJ1-1
CDR3 protein: CASSLEQGNTEAFF

V gene: TRBV6-6
J gene: TRBJ1-2
CDR3 protein: CASSYVTIQANYGYTF

V gene: TRBV9
J gene: TRBJ2-3
CDR3 protein: CASSEGGGQRDTQYF

V gene: TRBV9
J gene: TRBJ1-4
CDR3 protein: CASEGARGILFF

V gene: TRBV15
J gene: TRBJ2-7
CDR3 protein: CATSREGGGYEQYF

V gene: TRBV20-1
J gene: TRBJ2-2
CDR3 protein: CSASPGLARGNSGELFF

V gene: TRBV4-3
J gene: TRBJ2-3
CDR3 protein: CASSRRAGRGGTDTQYF

V gene: TRBV6-5
J gene: TRBJ1-6
CDR3 protein: CASRMETGRAPLHF

V gene: TRBV7-2
J gene: TRBJ1-2
CDR3 protein: CASSLGGADRGDSYTF

V gene: TRBV6-6
J gene: TRBJ2-1
CDR3 protein: CASSPPQNSYNEQFF

V gene: TRBV6-5
J gene: TRBJ1-1
CDR3 protein: CASSRLRNTEAFF

V gene: TRBV5-4
J gene: TRBJ2-2
CDR3 protein: CASSLAGNTGELFF

V gene: TRBV12-5
J gene: TRBJ2-3
CDR3 protein: CASGLVQTSGAADTQYF

V gene: TRBV5-6
J gene: TRBJ1-2
CDR3 protein: CASSLSGTGNYGYTF

V gene: TRBV7-2
J gene: TRBJ1-1
CDR3 protein: CASSRGQGRMAEAFF

V gene: TRBV9
J gene: TRBJ1-1
CDR3 protein: CASSVGLLSEAFF

V gene: TRBV7-2
J gene: TRBJ2-4
CDR3 protein: CASSGLAKNIQYF

V gene: TRBV7-2
J gene: TRBJ2-1
CDR3 protein: CASSPREGGLRNEQFF

V gene: TRBV6-5
J gene: TRBJ2-2
CDR3 protein: CASSRQGAFTGELFF

V gene: TRBV15
J gene: TRBJ2-3
CDR3 protein: CATSRDLGGASILDTQYF

V gene: TRBV12-1
J gene: TRBJ1-6
CDR3 protein: CASSSRVSSPLHF

V gene: TRBV11-2
J gene: TRBJ1-6
CDR3 protein: CASSSFGGGADKSPLHF

V gene: TRBV6-2/TRBV6-3
J gene: TRBJ2-3
CDR3 protein: CASSPPAGGSGTPTDTQYF

V gene: TRBV5-1
J gene: TRBJ1-6
CDR3 protein: CASSYSGGGIGSPLHF

V gene: TRBV18
J gene: TRBJ2-5
CDR3 protein: CASSPGTEETQYF

V gene: TRBV5-5
J gene: TRBJ2-3
CDR3 protein: CASSTGLGTDTQYF

V gene: TRBV6-2/TRBV6-3
J gene: TRBJ1-1
CDR3 protein: CASSYSTKGYTEAFF

V gene: TRBV3-1/TRBV3-2
J gene: TRBJ1-2
CDR3 protein: CASAREGSYGYTF

V gene: TRBV5-1
J gene: TRBJ2-1
CDR3 protein: CASSVAFNEQFF

V gene: TRBV5-1
J gene: TRBJ1-2
CDR3 protein: CASPFFPQGKSAYGYTF

V gene: TRBV4-1
J gene: TRBJ2-7
CDR3 protein: CASSQRTGGSYEQYF

V gene: TRBV6-6
J gene: TRBJ1-6
CDR3 protein: CATTNRGQANSPLHF

V gene: TRBV27
J gene: TRBJ2-7
CDR3 protein: CASSFTGLSYEQYF

V gene: TRBV10-3
J gene: TRBJ1-1
CDR3 protein: CAISGQGVDTEAFF

V gene: TRBV7-3
J gene: TRBJ2-5
CDR3 protein: CASSPGTALGETQYF

V gene: TRBV7-6
J gene: TRBJ2-1
CDR3 protein: CASSLEVTSGHNEQFF

V gene: TRBV7-2
J gene: TRBJ1-4
CDR3 protein: CASSLDVRDNEKLFF

V gene: TRBV11-2
J gene: TRBJ1-6
CDR3 protein: CASRRGRELSYNSPLHF